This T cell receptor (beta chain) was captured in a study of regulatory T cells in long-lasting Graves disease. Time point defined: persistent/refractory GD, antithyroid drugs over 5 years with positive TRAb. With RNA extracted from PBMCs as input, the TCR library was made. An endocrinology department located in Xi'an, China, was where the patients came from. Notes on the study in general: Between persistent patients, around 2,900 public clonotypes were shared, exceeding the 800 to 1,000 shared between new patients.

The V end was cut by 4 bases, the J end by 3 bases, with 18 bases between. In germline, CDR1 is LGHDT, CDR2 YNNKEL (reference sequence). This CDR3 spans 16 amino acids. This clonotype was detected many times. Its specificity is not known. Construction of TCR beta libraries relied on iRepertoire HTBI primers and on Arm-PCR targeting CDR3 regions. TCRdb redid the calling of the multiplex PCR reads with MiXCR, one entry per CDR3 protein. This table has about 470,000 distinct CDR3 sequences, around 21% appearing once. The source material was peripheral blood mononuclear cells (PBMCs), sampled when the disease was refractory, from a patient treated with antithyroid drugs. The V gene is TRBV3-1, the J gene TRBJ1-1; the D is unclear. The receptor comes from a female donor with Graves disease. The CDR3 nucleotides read TGTGCCAGCAGCCTGACCCTTGGGTTCGGGCACACTGAAGCTTTCTTT. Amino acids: CASSLTLGFGHTEAFF. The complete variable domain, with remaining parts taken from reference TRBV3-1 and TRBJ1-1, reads DTAVSQTPKYLVTQMGNDKSIKCEQNLGHDTMYWYKQDSKKFLKIMFSYNNKELIINETVPNRFSPKSPDKAHLNLHINSLELGDSAVYFCASSLTLGFGHTEAFFGQGTRLTVV.